The rows below give T cell receptor beta chains drawn from one sample of a study of shared clonotypes between healthy human individuals. Clones were sequenced by immunoSEQ multiplex PCR, and TCRdb holds only the in-frame ones, with some missing. The table records about 2.1 million clones, 85% to 95% of them present only once. The sequenced sample was naive CD8+ T cells from PBMCs. The source is a man between 18 and 29 years old in good health. Some clones in this sample may be carry-over from other donors' samples. Both conserved end residues are part of each CDR3. D genes are given only for firm matches. Clone size appears in some rows only: once, few, many, or a class for an expanded clone.

>TRBV6-5|TRBD1|TRBJ2-1|-|15
TGTGCCAGCAGTTACTCGGGCGGACAGGGAAATGAGCAGTTCTTC
CASSYSGGQGNEQFF
>TRBV7-8|TRBD1|TRBJ2-7|-|16
TGTGCCAGCAGCTTAAAGAGAACAGGGGGAGCCTACGAGCAGTACTTC
CASSLKRTGGAYEQYF
>TRBV6-6|TRBD2|TRBJ2-7|-|16
TGTGCCAGCACCCAGGGGCTAGCGGGAGTTTCCTACGAGCAGTACTTC
CASTQGLAGVSYEQYF
>TRBV5-6|-|TRBJ2-7|-|13
TGTGCCAGCAGCTTGGATTGGAGCTACGAGCAGTACTTC
CASSLDWSYEQYF
>TRBV28|-|TRBJ2-7|-|16
TGTGCCAGCAGTTTATGGTCTAGCTTCATATCCTACGAGCAGTACTTC
CASSLWSSFISYEQYF
>TRBV10-3|-|TRBJ2-5|once|14
TGTGCCATCAGTGAGTCGGGTAAAAAAGAGACCCAGTACTTC
CAISESGKKETQYF
>TRBV30|-|TRBJ2-7|-|11
TGTGCCTGGAGTGGAGGGGTCGAGCAGTACTTC
CAWSGGVEQYF
>TRBV29-1|-|TRBJ1-5|-|15
TGCAGCGTTGAAGTGTGGGGGGCACTCAATCAGCCCCAGCATTTT
CSVEVWGALNQPQHF
>TRBV10-3|-|TRBJ2-3|-|17
TGTGCCATCAGAAGCGGACGAGTGGGGGACAGCACAGATACGCAGTATTTT
CAIRSGRVGDSTDTQYF
>TRBV5-1|TRBD2|TRBJ2-1|-|15
TGCGCCAGCAGCTTGAAGGCGGGAGGGGTAAATGAGCAGTTCTTC
CASSLKAGGVNEQFF
>TRBV7-8|-|TRBJ2-2|-|15
TGTGCCAGCAGCCGCGCTCAGTTAAACACCGGGGAGCTGTTTTTT
CASSRAQLNTGELFF
>TRBV7-9|-|TRBJ1-5|-|15
TGTGCCAGCAGCTATGGGCCCCGAGATGGACAGCCCCAGCATTTT
CASSYGPRDGQPQHF
>TRBV6-5|-|TRBJ1-1|-|14
TGTGCCAGCAACCCGACAGGCCCATCCACTGAAGCTTTCTTT
CASNPTGPSTEAFF
>TRBV27|TRBD1|TRBJ1-5|-|16
TGTGCCAGCAGCACGACAGGGGGATATAGCAATCAGCCCCAGCATTTT
CASSTTGGYSNQPQHF
>TRBV4-3|-|TRBJ1-4|-|17
TGCGCCAGCAGCCAAGATGGGTCTTTAGGTTGGGGTGAAAAACTGTTTTTT
CASSQDGSLGWGEKLFF
>TRBV6-1|-|TRBJ2-3|once|17
TGTGCCAGCAGTGAAGGGTACGGGGGCGCTAGCACAGATACGCAGTATTTT
CASSEGYGGASTDTQYF
>TRBV7-6|-|TRBJ2-5|-|14
TGTGCCAGCAGCAGGGCAGGTGGAAAAGAGACCCAGTACTTC
CASSRAGGKETQYF
>TRBV4-3|-|TRBJ2-2|-|13
TGCGCCAGCAGCCAAGCCAGATCCGGGGAGCTGTTTTTT
CASSQARSGELFF
>TRBV6-5|-|TRBJ2-3|-|14
TGTGCCAGCTCCCTCAGCCTGGGGACAGATACGCAGTATTTT
CASSLSLGTDTQYF
>TRBV19|TRBD1|TRBJ1-1|-|15
TGTGCCAGTAAACCCCCGACAGGGCTAGGCACTGAAGCTTTCTTT
CASKPPTGLGTEAFF
>TRBV28|TRBD1|TRBJ2-4|-|15
TGTGCCAGCAGCCGAAGAAATAGACAGGGGAACATTCAGTACTTC
CASSRRNRQGNIQYF
>TRBV4-1|-|TRBJ2-7|-|15
TGCGCCAGCAGCCAAGATTCCAGGGTAGGTGCCGAGCAGTACTTC
CASSQDSRVGAEQYF
>TRBV28|-|TRBJ2-7|-|18
TGTGCCAGCAGTTTTATTCAGGGGGGGACAGTAGGTCTCTACGAGCAGTACTTC
CASSFIQGGTVGLYEQYF
>TRBV7-9|-|TRBJ2-7|-|15
TGTGCCAGCAGCCCCCCCGCGGGGAGCTCCTACGAGCAGTACTTC
CASSPPAGSSYEQYF
>TRBV4-3|TRBD1|TRBJ2-7|once|19
TGCGCCAGCAGCCGTGATTCTTTCGTTGGCCTTGGACAGGCCTACGAGCAGTACTTC
CASSRDSFVGLGQAYEQYF
>TRBV18|-|TRBJ1-5|-|13
TGTGCCAGCTCACTCCCAGGCAGTCAGCCCCAGCATTTT
CASSLPGSQPQHF
>TRBV2|-|TRBJ2-7|-|15
TGTGCCAGCAGCCCTCGGCAGGGACACTCCTACGAGCAGTACTTC
CASSPRQGHSYEQYF
>TRBV6-5|-|TRBJ2-1|-|14
TGTGCCAGCAGTTACGCGGGACCCAACAATGAGCAGTTCTTC
CASSYAGPNNEQFF
>TRBV28|TRBD1|TRBJ2-7|-|15
TGTGCCAGCAGGGAGGGACAGGGGGCCTCCTACGAGCAGTACTTC
CASREGQGASYEQYF
>TRBV4-2|TRBD2|TRBJ2-1|once|18
TGTGCCAGCAGCCAAGACCCTGGGGGAGGGTACTCCTACAATGAGCAGTTCTTC
CASSQDPGGGYSYNEQFF
>TRBV7-2|TRBD2|TRBJ2-7|-|15
TGTGCCAGCAGCTTAGGCGGGAGTAGGGCGTACGAGCAGTACTTC
CASSLGGSRAYEQYF